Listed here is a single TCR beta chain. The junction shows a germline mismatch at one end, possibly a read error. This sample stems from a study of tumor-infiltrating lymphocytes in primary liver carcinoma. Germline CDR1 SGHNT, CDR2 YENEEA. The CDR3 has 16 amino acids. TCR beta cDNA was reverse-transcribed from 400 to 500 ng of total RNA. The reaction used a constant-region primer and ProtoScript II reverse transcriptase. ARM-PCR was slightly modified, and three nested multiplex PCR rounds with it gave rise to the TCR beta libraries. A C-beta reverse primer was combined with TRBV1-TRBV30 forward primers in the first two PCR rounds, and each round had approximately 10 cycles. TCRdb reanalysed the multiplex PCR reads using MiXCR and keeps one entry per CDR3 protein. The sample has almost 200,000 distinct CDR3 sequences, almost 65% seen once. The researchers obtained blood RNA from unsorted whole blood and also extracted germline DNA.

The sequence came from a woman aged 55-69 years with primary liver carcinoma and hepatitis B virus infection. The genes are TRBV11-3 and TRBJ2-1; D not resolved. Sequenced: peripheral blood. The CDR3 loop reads CASSNWVTGIGNEHFF. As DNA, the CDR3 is TGTGCCAGCAGCAATTGGGTGACTGGTATAGGCAATGAGCATTTCTTC. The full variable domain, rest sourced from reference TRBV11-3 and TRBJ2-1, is EAGVVQSPRYKIIEKKQPVAFWCNPISGHNTLYWYLQNLGQGPELLIRYENEEAVDDSQLPKDRFSAERLKGVDSTLKIQPAELGDSAVYLCASSNWVTGIGNEHFFGPGTRLTVL.